Each of the 29 T cell receptor beta chains below was sequenced from the same sample in a study of human T cells and chemical hapten exposure. Described time point: patch test 2, 6 weeks after DPC sensitization. Treatment meaning: therapeutic diphenylcyclopropenone sensitization with weekly scalp DPC. Via MiXCR, TCRdb re-called the RACE reads, giving one row per CDR3 protein. This table holds over 130,000 distinct CDR3 sequences, roughly 10% found once. The sequencing here drew on whole blood, taken in connection with sensitization to the hapten diphenylcyclopropenone (DPC). Receptors were obtained from a woman aged 45-60 years with alopecia areata. Some clones in this sample may be carry-over from other donors' samples.

The V and J genes are TRBV29-1 and TRBJ2-3; the D is unclear. Germline V gene lookup returns CDR1 SQVTM and CDR2 ANQGSEA. V lost 4 bases, J lost 0 bases, and 8 bases lay in between. This CDR3 comprises 13 residues. CDR3 in amino acids: CSVAPDSTDTQYF. The CDR3 region has the DNA TGCAGCGTTGCGCCAGACAGCACAGATACGCAGTATTTT.

The chain combines TRBV4-1 with TRBJ2-7; TRBD1 might be the D (5 bases). The ends were cut back, 1 base at V and 3 bases at J, with 10 bases in the middle. The CDR3 spans 14 residues. Germline V gives CDR1 MGHRA, CDR2 YSYEKL. Here the CDR3 DNA reads TGCGCCAGCAGCCAAGGGCAGGGCTACTACGAGCAGTACTTC. It encodes CASSQGQGYYEQYF.

This clonotype came up a few times. The rearrangement joins TRBV13 to TRBJ1-2; D is undetermined. Germline V gives CDR1 PRHDT, CDR2 FYEKMQ (reference sequence). The CDR3 length is 13 residues. The ends were cut back, 6 bases at V and 3 bases at J, with 11 bases in the middle. CDR3 loop: CASRGGSHYGYTF. CDR3 in DNA: TGTGCCAGCAGAGGAGGGAGCCACTATGGCTACACCTTC. The whole variable domain, remainder taken from reference TRBV13 and TRBJ1-2, is AAGVIQSPRHLIKEKRETATLKCYPIPRHDTVYWYQQGPGQDPQFLISFYEKMQSDKGSIPDRFSAQQFSDYHSELNMSSLELGDSALYFCASRGGSHYGYTFGSGTRLTVV.

This clonotype has just a few counts. CDR3 in amino acids: CASSPLAVETQYF. The CDR3 DNA is TGTGCCAGCTCACCGCTAGCGGTAGAGACCCAGTACTTC. The chain combines TRBV18 with TRBJ2-5; TRBD2 matches at 7 bases. The germline V gene has CDR1 KGHSH and CDR2 LQKENI. This CDR3 has 13 amino acids. The ends lost 3 bases at V and 4 bases at J; junction bases unmatched: 2.

This clonotype showed up many times. CDR3 sequence reads: CASSPPRRPNEKLFF. CDR3 DNA sequence: TGTGCCAGCTCACCACCGCGACGACCCAATGAAAAACTGTTTTTT. The chain links TRBV18 to TRBJ1-4; D unclear. CDR1 and CDR2 (germline): KGHSH, LQKENI. V dropped 0 bases and J dropped 5 bases, with 10 bases sitting between them. The CDR3 covers 15 residues.

This clonotype was counted a few times. The chain couples TRBV20-1 to TRBJ2-3, with D maybe TRBD2 (6 bases). The ends were cut back, 2 bases at V and 5 bases at J, with 14 bases in the middle. CDR3 length: 14 amino acids. The germline gives CDR1 DFQATT, CDR2 SNEGSKA (reference sequence). CDR3 bases: TGCAGTGCTAGATATTCCGGGACTCAAGATACGCAGTATTTT. This gives the protein CSARYSGTQDTQYF.

This clonotype appeared a few times. The chain carries TRBV7-2 and TRBJ1-1, with D possibly matching TRBD1 (5 bases). The CDR3 is 15 residues long. With 5 bases removed from V and 0 bases from J, the gap between germline ends came to 13 bases. The germline CDR1 and CDR2 sequences are SGHTA and FQGNSA. CDR3 nucleotides: TGTGCCAGCAGCCCCGGGGCTGGGGTGAACACTGAAGCTTTCTTT. Residues: CASSPGAGVNTEAFF. The full variable domain, rest sourced from reference TRBV7-2 and TRBJ1-1, is GAGVSQSPSNKVTEKGKDVELRCDPISGHTALYWYRQSLGQGLEFLIYFQGNSAPDKSGLPSDRFSAERTGGSVSTLTIQRTQQEDSAVYLCASSPGAGVNTEAFFGQGTRLTVV.

The J gene is TRBJ2-2, the V gene TRBV13; 13 bases map to TRBD2. Unmatched junction bases numbered 15, after V lost 2 bases and J lost 6 bases. Germline V gives CDR1 PRHDT, CDR2 FYEKMQ (reference sequence). CDR3 size: 20 residues. The CDR3 spells CASSLYARTSGRRAAGELFF. As DNA, the CDR3 is TGTGCCAGCAGCTTATATGCTCGGACTAGCGGGAGACGAGCGGCCGGGGAGCTGTTTTTT.

The table lists this clonotype with a few counts. The V gene is TRBV28, the J gene TRBJ1-2; D remains ambiguous. V was trimmed by 4 bases and J by 2 bases, leaving 5 bases between them. CDR1 and CDR2 from the germline V gene are MDHEN and SYDVKM. The CDR3 runs 12 residues. The CDR3 reads CASSSGNYGYTF. CDR3 coding DNA: TGTGCCAGCAGTTCGGGGAACTATGGCTACACCTTC.

This clonotype was recorded many times. The J gene is TRBJ2-4, the V gene TRBV7-9; D not resolved. This CDR3 region has 17 residues. Between the trimmed V and J ends, which lost 5 bases and 7 bases, there was a span of 24 bases. Per the germline V gene, CDR1 is SEHNR and CDR2 is FQNEAQ (reference sequence). CDR3 sequence reads: CASSPWVATPVTNIQYF. The CDR3 coding sequence is TGTGCCAGCAGCCCTTGGGTAGCCACACCGGTGACGAACATTCAGTACTTC.

The rearrangement joins TRBV6-1 to TRBJ1-5; no definite D call. Germline values: CDR1 MNHNS, CDR2 SASEGT. This CDR3 spans 11 amino acids. V was trimmed by 3 bases and J by 6 bases, leaving 3 bases between them. The CDR3 DNA reads as TGTGCCAGCAGTGAGAGTCAGCCCCAGCATTTT. Its translation: CASSESQPQHF.

Many counts were recorded for this clonotype. The chain uses TRBV24-1 and TRBJ1-5, with D perhaps TRBD1 (6 bases). The germline V gene encodes CDR1 KGHDR and CDR2 SFDVKD. This CDR3 is built from 14 residues. Trimming removed 10 bases from V and 5 bases from J, with 17 bases in between. CDR3 region: CATSTSGGHQPQHF. The DNA for the CDR3 is TGTGCCACTTCTACATCGGGGGGGCATCAGCCCCAGCATTTT.

This clonotype was counted ten times or more. The genes are TRBV9 and TRBJ2-1; TRBD2 aligns across 8 bases. Germline CDR1 is SGDLS and CDR2 is YYNGEE. The CDR3 spans 15 residues. With V trimmed by 0 bases and J by 6 bases, 5 bases remained unmatched. The CDR3 nucleotides read TGTGCCAGCAGCGTAGAAACTAGCGGACTCAATGAGCAGTTCTTC. Protein product: CASSVETSGLNEQFF.

Regarding this clonotype: One base away lies a much larger clone, so this may be a sequencing read error. The V call is TRBV6-2 or TRBV6-3, the J call TRBJ2-1, with a tentative D call TRBD2 (7 bases). Trimming cost V 2 bases and J 6 bases, with 23 bases left between them. The CDR3 sequence is 18 residues long. Germline V gene data show CDR1 as MNHEY and CDR2 as SVGEGT. The DNA for the CDR3 is TGTGCCAGCAGTTACCCAGGACTGAAAAGGGGGGGATCCAATGAGCAGTTCTTC. Amino acid sequence: CASSYPGLKRGGSNEQFF.

V and J are TRBV18 and TRBJ2-3, with 7 bases lining up with TRBD1. This CDR3 spans 15 amino acids. V lost 4 bases, J lost 1 base, and 5 bases stayed unmatched. Germline assignment: CDR1 KGHSH and CDR2 LQKENI. CDR3 protein: CASSLEDRGTDTQYF. CDR3 DNA sequence: TGTGCCAGCTCACTAGAAGACAGGGGCACAGATACGCAGTATTTT.

The V call is TRBV7-3, the J call TRBJ1-1, with no clear D. Germline V gene data show CDR1 as SGHTA and CDR2 as FQGTGA. The V and J ends lost 1 base and 3 bases respectively, with 6 bases between them. This CDR3 is built from 13 residues. The CDR3 bases are TGTGCCAGCAGCTTAAACCTATACACTGAAGCTTTCTTT. It yields the protein CASSLNLYTEAFF.

This clonotype was counted many times. The chain recombines TRBV18 with TRBJ1-2; D gene uncertain. Germline CDR1 KGHSH, CDR2 LQKENI. The CDR3 consists of 17 residues. V dropped 2 bases and J dropped 4 bases, with 20 bases sitting between them. The DNA of the CDR3 is TGTGCCAGCTCACCAGACGGAGGACTCCTGAATTTCTATGGCTACACCTTC. Its translation is CASSPDGGLLNFYGYTF.

The CDR3 spells CASSLLNEQFF. DNA of the CDR3: TGTGCCAGCAGCTTGTTAAATGAGCAGTTCTTC. This rearrangement joins TRBV7-2 to TRBJ2-1; D call uncertain. The CDR3 extends over 11 amino acids. The germline CDR1 and CDR2 sequences are SGHTA and FQGNSA. V lost 3 bases, J lost 7 bases, and 4 bases lay in between.

This chain uses TRBV6-1 with TRBJ1-6, with D perhaps matching TRBD1 (5 bases). Trimming cost V 5 bases and J 0 bases, with 14 bases left between them. Per germline, CDR1 MNHNS and CDR2 SASEGT. This CDR3 has 17 amino acids. The CDR3 region is CASSFDSISSYNSPLHF. The CDR3 coding sequence is TGTGCCAGCAGTTTCGACAGTATAAGCTCCTATAATTCACCCCTCCACTTT.

This clonotype has a handful of counts. This chain joins TRBV28 and TRBJ1-5; TRBD1 might be the D (5 bases). The CDR3 is 13 amino acids. Trimming pared 10 bases from V and 7 bases from J, leaving 17 bases between. Germline V gene sequence: CDR1 MDHEN, CDR2 SYDVKM. The CDR3 DNA sequence: TGTGCCACCCGAGCAGGGTTTCGACAGCCCCAGCATTTT. This translates into CATRAGFRQPQHF.

This clonotype was counted only a few times. V is TRBV5-1 and J is TRBJ2-5; unclear D gene. The CDR3 contains 14 residues. Per the germline V gene, CDR1 is SGHRS and CDR2 is YFSETQ. Trimming cost V 7 bases and J 1 base, with 14 bases left between them. The DNA for the CDR3 is TGCGCCAGCTCCTCAATGGGCGTCCAAGAGACCCAGTACTTC. It encodes CASSSMGVQETQYF.

This clonotype was counted between two and nine times. The V call is TRBV28, the J call TRBJ2-4; D is tentatively TRBD1 or TRBD2 (7 bases each). The CDR3 sequence is 16 residues long. V lost 6 bases to trimming and J lost 9 bases, with 24 bases between them. Germline V lookup: CDR1 MDHEN, CDR2 SYDVKM. The CDR3 nucleotides read TGTGCCAGCAGCATTACCACTTCAGGGGGGGCAGGCATTCAGTACTTC. Its protein product is CASSITTSGGAGIQYF.

In this sample, this clonotype turned up a few times. The chain has TRBV24-1 and TRBJ1-5; possibly TRBD1 for D (5 bases). V shed 0 bases and J shed 2 bases, with 10 bases lying between them. Germline V CDR1 and CDR2: KGHDR, SFDVKD. CDR3 length: 16 amino acids. The CDR3: CATSDLGGGRNQPQHF. CDR3 nucleotide sequence: TGTGCCACCAGTGATTTGGGGGGGGGACGCAATCAGCCCCAGCATTTT.

The chain is built from TRBV2 and TRBJ2-1; 10 bases align to TRBD2. V was pared by 10 bases and J by 9 bases, with 9 bases of the junction left unmatched. Germline CDR1 is SNHLY and CDR2 is FYNNEI. There are 13 residues in the CDR3. The CDR3: CATRGAGGGEQFF. In DNA form, the CDR3 reads TGTGCCACCCGGGGAGCGGGAGGGGGTGAGCAGTTCTTC.

This clonotype was counted only a few times. The chain has TRBV3-1 and TRBJ2-1, with no clear D. This CDR3 spans 16 amino acids. With 3 bases removed from V and 0 bases from J, the gap between germline ends came to 12 bases. The germline gives CDR1 LGHDT, CDR2 YNNKEL (reference sequence). CDR3 DNA sequence: TGTGCCAGCAGCCAGAGTGAAGCGAGCTCCTACAATGAGCAGTTCTTC. Translating gives CASSQSEASSYNEQFF.

This clonotype has only a few counts. This rearrangement joins TRBV6-2 or TRBV6-3 to TRBJ2-7, with D perhaps TRBD1 (6 bases). Germline CDR1 reads MNHEY; CDR2 reads SVGEGT. V lost 7 bases to trimming and J lost 2 bases, with 15 bases between them. The CDR3 is 14 amino acids. CDR3 loop: CASTIAAGAYEQYF. The CDR3 bases are TGTGCCAGCACAATCGCGGCAGGGGCCTACGAGCAGTACTTC.

The gene calls are TRBV5-8 and TRBJ2-1; 15 positions agree with TRBD2. Germline loops: CDR1 SGHTS, CDR2 YDEGEE. The CDR3 runs 17 residues. V was clipped by 3 bases and J by 10 bases; unmatched bases: 11. CDR3 sequence reads: CASSSSRTSGRAREQFF. The CDR3 DNA reads as TGTGCCAGCAGCTCCTCTAGGACTAGCGGGAGGGCCAGAGAGCAGTTCTTC.

The sample holds a few counts of this clonotype. V usage is TRBV12-3 or TRBV12-4 and J usage is TRBJ2-5; TRBD2 is a possible D gene (6 bases). The V and J ends lost 10 bases and 2 bases respectively, with 17 bases between them. This CDR3 has 14 amino acids. CDR3 bases: TGTGCCACCTCCCGCGCGGGGCTTCAAGAGACCCAGTACTTC. It yields the protein CATSRAGLQETQYF.

This chain connects TRBV7-2 to TRBJ2-1; D is unresolved. Trimming left V 5 bases short and J 3 bases short, with 8 bases between. Per germline, CDR1 SGHTA and CDR2 FQGNSA. The CDR3 spans 13 residues. This CDR3 reads CASSSTVYNEQFF. For the CDR3, the DNA is TGTGCCAGCAGCAGTACAGTCTACAATGAGCAGTTCTTC.